This T cell receptor beta chain was obtained from a study of untreated major depressive disorder (dated by TCRdb to about 2018). For context, the study as a whole: This cross-sectional case-control study compared T cell phenotype and TCR repertoire between antidepressant-free major depressive disorder patients and individually matched non-depressed controls. Differences in Vbeta 5.1, Vbeta 11 and Vbeta 22 usage observed by flow cytometry in the whole cohort were followed up by sequencing.

From the cysteine up to the phenylalanine, the CDR3 has a length of 13 residues. This entry keeps only the CDR3 DNA: 39 bases, framed from base 1. CDR1 and CDR2 are drawn from the germline V gene: MNHEY, SVGAGI. The V end loses 5 bases and the J end loses 3 bases, and a stretch of 8 bases separates them. The Qiagen DNeasy Blood and Tissue Kit was used to extract total genomic DNA from the purified CD4+ T cells. Following immunoSEQ immunosequencing protocols, the TCRbeta CDR3 region, as defined by IMGT, was amplified and sequenced. From the authors' description of their analysis: Preprocessing of raw sequence data for PCR and sequencing error correction was performed by the immunoSEQ service. The sequence data were loaded into the immunoSEQ Analyzer and then analyzed further using VDJtools v1.0.7. Patient-control differences were tested with the paired Wilcoxon signed-rank test. TCRdb stores this immuneACCESS table with in-frame sequences only. Part of the clones is absent; in the studies checked, under half of the shortfall reflects unresolved V genes, and no reason is known for the rest. V, J and clone size were drawn from that table, and D and trimming were deduced from the DNA. This sample gives some 21,000 clones in total; more than 75% of them show up just once. Approximately 5.1% of the sample lies in the top ten.

On the study overall, not on this receptor specifically: The top five TRBV05-01 clones in every sequenced subject were all private clones. For the sequencing comparisons, one-tailed planned tests were applied to only three Vbeta families that had been selected in advance. A comparatively small study sample was produced by the strict matching and exclusion criteria, and the generalizability of findings was thereby limited. TRBV25-01 and TRBV02-01 usage followed the flow-cytometry pattern but did not reach statistical significance in the sequencing data. Higher TRBV05-01 (Vbeta 5.1) usage among CD4+ T cells of depressed patients compared with controls was confirmed by sequencing, with p = 0.040 in a one-tailed test.

Details on this clone: Its antigen is unknown. No per-base quality is available; no much larger clone lies one base away.

For sex, age, current smoking status and body mass index, every depressed patient had a pairwise-matched non-depressed control. Every participant in the study was of European descent. No current or lifetime mood disorder was present in controls, and Quick Inventory of Depressive Symptoms-Self Report scores of 5 or less were recorded for controls. All participants were excluded for major medical conditions, Axis I/II comorbidities, regular medication or illicit drug use, or drinking over 100 g alcohol weekly. Approximately 30 ml of peripheral blood was collected into EDTA tubes from each participant. Magnetic negative selection with the BD IMag Human CD4 T Lymphocyte Enrichment Set was used to purify CD4+ T cells from thawed PBMCs. The CD4+ enrichment method typically yielded 85% to 95% purity as confirmed by flow cytometry. A subgroup of 5 or 6 case-control pairs, chosen blind to chemokine receptor expression and flow-cytometric repertoire skewing results, underwent TCRbeta sequencing. Every blood sample was taken in the morning at 8:00 a.m., after which PBMCs were separated out using Ficoll-Hypaque gradient centrifugation. PBMCs were cryopreserved by gradual cooling to -80 degrees C and were kept in liquid nitrogen until assay.

The rearranged segments are TRBV6-5 and TRBJ1-5; the D gene cannot be named for sure. Sequenced material: CD4+ T cells from PBMCs. The TCR sequence derives from a young woman in good health. Here is the DNA: TGTGCCAGCAGTCCGGGAAACAATCAGCCCCAGCATTTT. This codes for CASSPGNNQPQHF.